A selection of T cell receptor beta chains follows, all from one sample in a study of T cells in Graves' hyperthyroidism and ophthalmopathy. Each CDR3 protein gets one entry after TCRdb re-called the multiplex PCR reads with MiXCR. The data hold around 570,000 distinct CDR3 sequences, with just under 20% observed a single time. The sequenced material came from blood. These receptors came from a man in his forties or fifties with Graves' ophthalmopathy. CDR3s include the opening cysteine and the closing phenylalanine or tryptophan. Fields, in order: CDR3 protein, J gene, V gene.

CDR3: CASSTGNRASHYGYTF
J: TRBJ1-2
V: TRBV6-1

CDR3: CASLRDWGTEAFF
J: TRBJ1-1
V: TRBV12-5

CDR3: CASSRLGQGGGEQYF
J: TRBJ2-7
V: TRBV12-3/TRBV12-4

CDR3: CAWSDGVNSPLHF
J: TRBJ1-6
V: TRBV30

CDR3: CAISERAGTTDTQYF
J: TRBJ2-3
V: TRBV10-3

CDR3: CASSQPGTVNTEAFF
J: TRBJ1-1
V: TRBV7-9

CDR3: CASGKAGDEQPQHF
J: TRBJ1-5
V: TRBV7-8

CDR3: CASSLGYSGRANEQFF
J: TRBJ2-1
V: TRBV5-5

CDR3: CASSSVYRDMVDQPQHF
J: TRBJ1-5
V: TRBV27

CDR3: CASSPQGTSFAQNIQYF
J: TRBJ2-4
V: TRBV18

CDR3: CSARDGGKTNYGYTF
J: TRBJ1-2
V: TRBV20-1

CDR3: CASSSKIGNEQFF
J: TRBJ2-1
V: TRBV7-3

CDR3: CASSLGGSLLTGNQPQHF
J: TRBJ1-5
V: TRBV11-2

CDR3: CASSSRGPQEQYF
J: TRBJ2-7
V: TRBV7-9

CDR3: CSVAHLSTGSGGYTF
J: TRBJ1-2
V: TRBV29-1

CDR3: CASSLNAGSGNTIYF
J: TRBJ1-3
V: TRBV5-1